The entry below describes one TCR beta chain. TCRdb recomputed calls from the PCR reads with MiXCR, one row per CDR3 protein. The repertoire holds about 86,000 distinct CDR3 sequences, with 45% to 65% as singletons. This entry belongs to a study of CDR3 diversity in severe acne. This CDR3 region has 17 residues. CDR1 is MNHNY and CDR2 is SVGAGI in the germline V gene (reference sequence). V lost 0 bases and J 8 bases, leaving 20 bases between the germline ends. The TCR was taken from a male donor in good health, without acne. The chain links TRBV6-6 to TRBJ1-3; D is possibly TRBD1 (6 bases). Sequencing input: blood. The CDR3 DNA reads TGTGCCAGCAGTTACTCGACGGGGGCCGACTATGGCTACACCATATATTTT. Its protein product is CASSYSTGADYGYTIYF.